The 3 T cell receptor beta chains below were found in one sample sequenced in a study of blood T cell repertoires in COVID-19. This table comes from immunoSEQ multiplex PCR, and its TCRdb copy is limited to in-frame clones, with some not included. The table shows some 140,000 clones, with approximately 88% occurring only once. The specimen sequenced was PBMCs or T cells enriched from blood (not recorded which). These receptors originate from a man aged 35 to 55 with acute COVID-19.

Here the CDR3 DNA reads TGTGCCAGCAGCTCCAACCCGGGGGGTTCACCCCTCCACTTT. Translation gives CASSSNPGGSPLHF. V gene TRBV9 combines with J gene TRBJ1-6, with a possible D match to TRBD1 (5 bases). Germline V gene sequence: CDR1 SGDLS, CDR2 YYNGEE. The CDR3 is 14 amino acids. The germline V and J ends were trimmed by 4 bases and 9 bases, with 14 bases remaining between them.

The chain couples TRBV4-2 to TRBJ1-5, with D unclear. The CDR3 totals 13 residues. Germline-derived CDR1 and CDR2 are LGHNA and YNFKEQ. With 2 bases removed from V and 6 bases from J, the gap between germline ends came to 8 bases. For the CDR3, the DNA is TGTGCCAGCAGCCAATATTCGGGTCAGCCCCAGCATTTT. As protein: CASSQYSGQPQHF.

This rearrangement joins TRBV7-9 to TRBJ2-7; D is perhaps TRBD2 (5 bases). This CDR3 is 13 amino acids long. CDR1 SEHNR and CDR2 FQNEAQ come from the germline V gene (reference sequence). With 4 bases removed from V and 0 bases from J, the gap between germline ends came to 7 bases. CDR3 sequence: CASSYTSSYEQYF. The CDR3 DNA sequence: TGTGCCAGCAGCTACACTAGCTCCTACGAGCAGTACTTC.